The 20 T cell receptor beta chains reported below all come from one sample, sequenced in a study of T cell repertoires in cytomegalovirus infection. In TCRdb, the reads were re-called with MiXCR into one record per CDR3 protein. The sample shows approximately 280,000 distinct CDR3 sequences, around 20% of them seen only once. These receptors' antigens are unknown. The material sequenced was cultured PBMCs, taken from culture after CMV antigen stimulation. These receptors all come from a human donor in good health (CMV status not recorded). Some clones in this sample may be carry-over from other donors' samples.

The rearrangement uses TRBV24-1 and TRBJ2-3; D uncertain. The germline gives CDR1 KGHDR, CDR2 SFDVKD. CDR3 length: 12 residues. Trimming took off 12 bases at V and 2 bases at J, with 11 bases between the two ends. The CDR3 DNA sequence: TGTGCCGCTGGTGGATCCACAGATACGCAGTATTTT. This translates into CAAGGSTDTQYF.

V gene TRBV12-3 or TRBV12-4 combines with J gene TRBJ2-7; tentatively, D is TRBD1 or TRBD2 (5 bases each). V lost 6 bases and J lost 6, with 15 bases in between. The CDR3 totals 13 residues. CDR3 sequence reads: CASSALTGTEQYF. The CDR3 DNA follows: TGTGCCAGCAGCGCCTTGACCGGGACCGAGCAGTACTTC.

This clonotype occurred many times. V and J are TRBV7-2 and TRBJ1-1; D not certain. CDR1 is SGHTA and CDR2 is FQGNSA in the germline V gene. V was cut by 5 bases and J by 1 base, with 8 bases left in between. CDR3 length equals 13 residues. The chain's CDR3 is CASSPFTNTEAFF. In DNA form, the CDR3 reads TGTGCCAGCAGCCCCTTCACGAACACTGAAGCTTTCTTT.

There are many counts of this clonotype. This chain links TRBV7-2 with TRBJ2-3, with D hard to call. The CDR3 has 15 amino acids. Germline lookup yields CDR1 SGHTA and CDR2 FQGNSA. Trimming cost V 0 bases and J 2 bases, with 9 bases left between them. This CDR3 is CASSLASSPTDTQYF. The CDR3 nucleotides are TGTGCCAGCAGCTTAGCGAGTTCTCCCACAGATACGCAGTATTTT.

This chain connects TRBV5-6 to TRBJ2-7, with 11 bases lining up with TRBD2. The germline V gene has CDR1 SGHDT and CDR2 YYEEEE. This CDR3 has 16 residues. Trimming cost V 0 bases and J 0 bases; bases outside gene matches: 2. Written as DNA, the CDR3 is TGTGCCAGCAGCTTGGCAACTAGCGGGAGCTCCTACGAGCAGTACGTC. Its protein is CASSLATSGSSYEQYV.

This clonotype showed up just once. CDR3 region: CASRNPASGGFREKLFF. The CDR3 nucleotides are TGTGCCAGTAGGAATCCGGCATCAGGGGGCTTCCGAGAAAAACTGTTTTTT. This sequence joins TRBV19 and TRBJ1-4; 8 bases match TRBD1. CDR1 LNHDA and CDR2 SQIVND come from the germline V gene (reference sequence). V dropped 6 bases and J dropped 8; count of bases not matched to a gene: 17. This CDR3 has 17 amino acids.

As regards this clonotype: One junction end disagrees with the germline gene, perhaps due to a read error. The V gene is TRBV7-2, the J gene TRBJ2-1; 10 nucleotides match TRBD1. Germline CDR1 is SGHTA and CDR2 is FQGNSA. There are 15 residues in the CDR3. Here the CDR3 reads CASSLRQGANNEQIF. The CDR3 DNA reads as TGTGCCAGCAGCTTACGACAGGGGGCTAACAATGAGCAGATCTTC. Full variable domain (outside the CDR3, taken from reference TRBV7-2 and TRBJ2-1): GAGVSQSPSNKVTEKGKDVELRCDPISGHTALYWYRQSLGQGLEFLIYFQGNSAPDKSGLPSDRFSAERTGGSVSTLTIQRTQQEDSAVYLCASSLRQGANNEQIFGPGTRLTVL.

This chain connects TRBV12-3 or TRBV12-4 to TRBJ1-2; possibly TRBD1 for D (6 bases). Trimming stripped 6 bases from V and 1 base from J, with 33 bases between. This CDR3 comprises 21 residues. CDR3 nucleotides: TGTGCCAGCAGGATGGGGTCGGGACAAGACTTTTGGAGCCCTTTTAACTATGGCTACACCTTC. Translated, it gives CASRMGSGQDFWSPFNYGYTF.

This clonotype turned up a few times. This rearrangement joins TRBV6-5 to TRBJ1-3; no firm D call. Germline V CDR1 and CDR2: MNHEY, SVGAGI. CDR3 size: 15 residues. V was shortened by 1 base and J by 4 bases, with 11 bases between the two germline ends. In DNA, the CDR3 is TGTGCCAGCAGTTACTTCCCCGGCAAAGGAAACACCATATATTTT. Translated: CASSYFPGKGNTIYF.

This clonotype was detected many times. V is TRBV19 and J is TRBJ1-2; 7 positions agree with TRBD1. Trimming took 6 bases from V and 4 from J; bases not matched to a gene: 8. CDR1 is LNHDA, CDR2 SQIVND, per germline (reference sequence). The CDR3 contains 14 residues. CDR3 sequence (DNA): TGTGCCAGTAGCGCTGGGACAGAGACCTATGGCTACACCTTC. Encoded protein: CASSAGTETYGYTF.

V is TRBV20-1 and J is TRBJ2-5; 7 positions match TRBD1. The trim removed 5 bases at V and 7 bases at J, leaving 10 bases unmatched. Per the germline V gene, CDR1 is DFQATT and CDR2 is SNEGSKA (reference sequence). The CDR3 consists of 13 residues. CDR3 DNA sequence: TGCAGTGCTCTCCGGGACAGAGCTTCGACCCAGTACTTC. Translated, it gives CSALRDRASTQYF.

This clonotype was counted ten times or more. The chain combines TRBV7-2 with TRBJ1-1; tentative D call: TRBD1 (5 bases). Germline V gene lookup returns CDR1 SGHTA and CDR2 FQGNSA. The CDR3 runs 13 residues. Trimming pared 3 bases from V and 5 bases from J, leaving 10 bases between. The CDR3 region is CASSFRDGTEAFF. CDR3 nucleotides: TGTGCCAGCAGCTTCAGGGATGGGACTGAAGCTTTCTTT.

This clonotype has just a few counts. This sequence joins TRBV12-3 or TRBV12-4 and TRBJ1-6; 7 bases align to TRBD1. The CDR3 is 15 residues long. V shed 4 bases, J shed 4 bases, and the junction held 4 bases outside the gene matches. This CDR3 is CASSYRDRYNSPLHF. CDR3 DNA sequence: TGTGCCAGCAGTTACCGGGACAGATATAATTCACCCCTCCACTTT.

This clonotype was found many times. The rearrangement uses TRBV7-2 and TRBJ2-2; 8 positions agree with TRBD2. With V trimmed by 5 bases and J by 2 bases, 7 bases remained unmatched. The CDR3 covers 16 residues. Germline lookup yields CDR1 SGHTA and CDR2 FQGNSA. The CDR3 loop is CASSQLRGANTGELFF. CDR3 DNA sequence: TGTGCCAGCAGCCAACTGCGGGGGGCCAACACCGGGGAGCTGTTTTTT.

V is TRBV4-3 and J is TRBJ2-2; the D gene is possibly TRBD2 (6 bases). The CDR3 has 16 amino acids. Germline lookup yields CDR1 LGHNA and CDR2 YSLEER. V was shortened by 8 bases and J by 1 base, with 17 bases between the two germline ends. CDR3: CASPPGDSGNTGELFF. CDR3 bases: TGCGCCAGCCCCCCGGGCGATAGCGGGAACACCGGGGAGCTGTTTTTT.

The chain couples TRBV6-8 to TRBJ2-7; 7 bases are a match to TRBD2. This CDR3 is built from 15 residues. With 7 bases clipped from V and 2 bases from J, the junction kept 11 bases outside the gene matches. The germline CDR1 and CDR2 sequences are MNHGY and SAAAGT. In nucleotides, the CDR3 is TGTGCCAGCATCAGGACGAGCGGGACCGCCTACGAGCAGTACTTC. Residues: CASIRTSGTAYEQYF.

Ten or more counts support this clonotype. This rearrangement joins TRBV7-2 to TRBJ2-5; D gene unclear. V lost 2 bases to trimming and J lost 5 bases, with 18 bases between them. This CDR3 has 16 residues. Germline loops: CDR1 SGHTA, CDR2 FQGNSA. The CDR3: CASSLSVPRVGETQYF. The CDR3 region has the DNA TGTGCCAGCAGCTTATCAGTTCCTAGAGTGGGGGAGACCCAGTACTTC.

In its sample, this clonotype was seen a few times. V gene TRBV12-3 or TRBV12-4 combines with J gene TRBJ1-1; D call uncertain. This CDR3 contains 11 residues. V shed 7 bases and J shed 4 bases, with 7 bases lying between them. The CDR3 coding sequence is TGTGCCAGCACTCGGAGCACTGAAGCTTTCTTT. Encoded protein: CASTRSTEAFF.

The chain recombines TRBV27 with TRBJ2-3, with D perhaps matching TRBD2 (6 bases). Germline-derived CDR1 and CDR2 are MNHEY and SMNVEV (reference sequence). This CDR3 spans 16 amino acids. V shed 6 bases and J shed 0 bases, with 16 bases lying between them. The CDR3 region is CASSRKGGISTDTQYF. CDR3 coding DNA: TGTGCCAGCAGCCGTAAGGGCGGGATTAGCACAGATACGCAGTATTTT.

The chain recombines TRBV9 with TRBJ2-6; D perhaps matches TRBD1 (7 bases). V shed 2 bases and J shed 0 bases, with 12 bases lying between them. CDR3 length equals 17 residues. CDR1 and CDR2 (germline): SGDLS, YYNGEE. Written as DNA, the CDR3 is TGTGCCAGCAGCGTGGGCAGGGGGGCCTCTGGGGCCAACGTCCTGACTTTC. Its translation is CASSVGRGASGANVLTF.